This passage covers 18 T cell receptor beta chains from one sample sequenced in a study of graft-versus-host responses after intestinal transplantation. TCRdb keeps only in-frame clones here, not all; method: immunoSEQ multiplex PCR. This table has about 150,000 clones, around 90% appearing once. For these TCRs, the target antigens are not known. The sample in question was unstimulated CD4+ T cells sorted from spleen or lymph node cells, obtained before intestinal transplant. The receptors shown here come from a human donor who received an intestinal transplant.

This chain connects TRBV7-9 to TRBJ2-7, with D possibly called TRBD1 or TRBD2 (5 bases each). Trimming shortened V by 5 bases and J by 3 bases, and 14 bases separated the two germline ends. The CDR3 is 14 residues long. CDR1 SEHNR and CDR2 FQNEAQ come from the germline V gene (reference sequence). CDR3 amino acids: CASSPGPLDYEQYF. The CDR3 DNA reads TGTGCCAGCAGCCCGGGACCCCTGGACTACGAGCAGTACTTC.

The CDR3 here is CASSFGGGRELFF. As DNA, the CDR3 is TGCGCCAGCAGCTTTGGAGGAGGTCGGGAGCTGTTTTTT. The chain combines TRBV5-1 with TRBJ2-2; D is possibly TRBD2 (5 bases). The CDR3 spans 13 residues. Germline CDR1 SGHRS, CDR2 YFSETQ. The V gene lost 2 bases and the J gene lost 9 bases, with 11 bases spanning the gap.

J is TRBJ2-1 and V is TRBV7-2; D is unresolved. V lost 5 bases and J lost 6, with 11 bases in between. Germline values: CDR1 SGHTA, CDR2 FQGNSA. The CDR3 is made up of 13 amino acids. This chain's CDR3 is CASSPRTPNEQFF. In nucleotides, the CDR3 is TGTGCCAGCAGCCCTCGGACCCCCAATGAGCAGTTCTTC.

The rearrangement joins TRBV15 to TRBJ2-7, with D perhaps given as TRBD1 or TRBD2 (5 bases each). Trimming took 0 bases from V and 3 from J, leaving 9 bases between them. The CDR3 length is 14 residues. Germline assignment: CDR1 LNHNV and CDR2 YYDKDF (reference sequence). This chain's CDR3 is CATSRERGGYEQYF. The CDR3 nucleotides read TGTGCCACCAGCAGAGAGAGGGGCGGCTACGAGCAGTACTTC.

This chain uses TRBV19 with TRBJ2-1, with 9 bases that match TRBD2. Germline V gene data show CDR1 as LNHDA and CDR2 as SQIVND (reference sequence). The CDR3 contains 17 residues. V lost 5 bases to trimming and J lost 0 bases; unmatched junction nucleotides: 8. The CDR3 is CASSEGLAGSSYNEQFF. Here the CDR3 DNA reads TGTGCCAGTAGTGAGGGTCTAGCGGGGAGCTCCTACAATGAGCAGTTCTTC.

The chain employs TRBV4-3 and TRBJ1-2; D uncertain. V lost 0 bases and J lost 7, with 9 bases in between. The CDR3 has 13 amino acids. CDR1 is LGHNA, CDR2 YSLEER, per germline. CDR3 coding DNA: TGCGCCAGCAGCCAAGATGACCTCGGTGGCTACACCTTC. It specifies CASSQDDLGGYTF.

The J gene is TRBJ1-2, the V gene TRBV5-4, with 8 positions matching TRBD1. CDR1 SGHNT and CDR2 YYREEE come from the germline V gene (reference sequence). The junction had 5 bases not matched to a gene; V was cut back by 3 bases and J by 4 bases. The CDR3 contains 14 residues. CDR3 DNA: TGTGCCAGCAGCTCCCGGGACAGGCTCTATGGCTACACCTTC. Translating gives CASSSRDRLYGYTF.

This clone has only one observation. The rearrangement joins TRBV18 to TRBJ2-1, with TRBD2 identical over 9 bases. J was trimmed by 8 bases and V by 6 bases; bases with no gene match: 14. Germline V gene sequence: CDR1 KGHSH, CDR2 LQKENI. The CDR3 extends over 16 amino acids. The CDR3 is CASSTGRLAARDEQFF. The CDR3 DNA reads TGTGCCAGCTCGACCGGGAGACTAGCGGCGAGGGATGAGCAGTTCTTC.

This clone is a singleton in its sample. V and J are TRBV7-2 and TRBJ1-1; D gene ambiguous. CDR3 length: 12 residues. With 4 bases removed from V and 11 bases from J, the gap between germline ends came to 14 bases. Germline-derived CDR1 and CDR2 are SGHTA and FQGNSA. The CDR3, as DNA: TGTGCCAGCAGCTCGGAACACCCAAGGGCTTTCTTT. It is translated as CASSSEHPRAFF.

V usage is TRBV2 and J usage is TRBJ1-2; unclear D gene. The CDR3 totals 15 residues. CDR1 and CDR2 from the germline V gene are SNHLY and FYNNEI. With 5 bases removed from V and 0 bases from J, the gap between germline ends came to 13 bases. The CDR3 here is CASSTRTVTNYGYTF. The CDR3 nucleotides are TGTGCCAGCAGTACACGGACTGTTACTAACTATGGCTACACCTTC.

The chain employs TRBV28 and TRBJ2-3; D is ambiguous. This CDR3 has 14 amino acids. Germline V gene lookup returns CDR1 MDHEN and CDR2 SYDVKM. Trimming cost V 1 base and J 2 bases, with 7 bases left between them. This chain's CDR3 is CASSLSVTTDTQYF. The DNA for the CDR3 is TGTGCCAGCAGTTTATCTGTTACCACAGATACGCAGTATTTT.

The chain is built from TRBV2 and TRBJ2-7; D not resolved. V was pared by 3 bases and J by 3 bases, with 3 bases between. Germline loops: CDR1 SNHLY, CDR2 FYNNEI. The CDR3 has 11 residues. CDR3 amino acids: CASSDNYEQYF. CDR3 nucleotides: TGTGCCAGCAGTGACAACTACGAGCAGTACTTC.

The chain is built from TRBV28 and TRBJ2-1; D gene unclear. Looked up from germline, CDR1 is MDHEN and CDR2 is SYDVKM. V was trimmed by 6 bases and J by 0 bases, leaving 18 bases between them. The CDR3 spans 17 residues. The CDR3 nucleotides read TGTGCCAGCAGCCCCGTACGAGCGTTTAGCTCCTACAATGAGCAGTTCTTC. Translating gives CASSPVRAFSSYNEQFF.

This chain links TRBV28 with TRBJ2-1; 9 bases are a match to TRBD2. V gave up 4 bases and J gave up 4 bases; unmatched junction bases: 8. From germline, CDR1 is MDHEN and CDR2 SYDVKM. This CDR3 spans 16 amino acids. As DNA, the CDR3 is TGTGCCAGCAGTTCATGGACTAGCGACGCATACAATGAGCAGTTCTTC. This codes for CASSSWTSDAYNEQFF.

The CDR3 here is CASSQENIGPGNTIYF. The CDR3, as DNA: TGCGCCAGCAGCCAAGAAAACATCGGACCTGGAAACACCATATATTTT. The J gene is TRBJ1-3, the V gene TRBV4-1, with D unresolved. Between the trimmed V and J ends, which lost 0 bases and 2 bases, there was a span of 11 bases. This CDR3 region has 16 residues. In germline, CDR1 is MGHRA, CDR2 YSYEKL.

The chain joins TRBV11-2 to TRBJ1-1; D remains ambiguous. Germline CDR1 SGHAT, CDR2 FQNNGV. The CDR3 loop spans 14 amino acids. Trimming took off 0 bases at V and 5 bases at J, with 10 bases between the two ends. The CDR3 DNA reads as TGTGCCAGCAGCTTAGATCCGGGGAGGACTGAAGCTTTCTTT. Translating gives CASSLDPGRTEAFF.

The rearrangement uses TRBV7-9 and TRBJ2-1; 8 bases map to TRBD1. V lost 5 bases to trimming and J lost 4 bases; unmatched junction nucleotides: 4. The CDR3 has 14 amino acids. The germline V gene encodes CDR1 SEHNR and CDR2 FQNEAQ (reference sequence). The CDR3 nucleotides read TGTGCCAGCAGCCTGGGACAGGCGTACAATGAGCAGTTCTTC. It translates to CASSLGQAYNEQFF.

J is TRBJ1-4 and V is TRBV28; D ambiguous. V was cut by 5 bases and J by 8 bases, with 24 bases left in between. Germline V lookup: CDR1 MDHEN, CDR2 SYDVKM. The CDR3 is 17 amino acids. CDR3 DNA sequence: TGTGCCAGCAGTCCCATTACCGTTGCCGCTCTTATGGAAAAACTGTTTTTT. This translates into CASSPITVAALMEKLFF.